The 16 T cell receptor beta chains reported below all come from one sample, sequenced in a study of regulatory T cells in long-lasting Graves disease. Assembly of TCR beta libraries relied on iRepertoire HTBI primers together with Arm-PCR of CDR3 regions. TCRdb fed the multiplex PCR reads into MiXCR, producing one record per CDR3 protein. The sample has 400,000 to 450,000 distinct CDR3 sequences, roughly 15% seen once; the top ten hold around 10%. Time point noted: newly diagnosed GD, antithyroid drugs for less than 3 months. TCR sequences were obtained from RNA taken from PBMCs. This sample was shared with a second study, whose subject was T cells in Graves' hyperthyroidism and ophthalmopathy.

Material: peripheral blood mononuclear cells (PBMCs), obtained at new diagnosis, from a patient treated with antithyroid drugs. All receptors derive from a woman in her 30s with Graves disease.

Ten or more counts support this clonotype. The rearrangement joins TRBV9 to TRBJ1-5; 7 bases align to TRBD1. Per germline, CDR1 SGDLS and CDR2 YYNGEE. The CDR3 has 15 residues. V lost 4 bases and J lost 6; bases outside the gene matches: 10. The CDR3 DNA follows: TGTGCCAGCAGCCCGGGACAGAGGGAAGGTCAGCCCCAGCATTTT. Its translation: CASSPGQREGQPQHF. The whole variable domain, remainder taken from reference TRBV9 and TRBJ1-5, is DSGVTQTPKHLITATGQRVTLRCSPRSGDLSVYWYQQSLDQGLQFLIQYYNGEERAKGNILERFSAQQFPDLHSELNLSSLELGDSALYFCASSPGQREGQPQHFGDGTRLSIL.

The CDR3 coding sequence is TGTGCCAGCAGTCGAGGGACAGGCAGCAATCAGCCCCAGCATTTT. It codes for CASSRGTGSNQPQHF. The V and J genes are TRBV27 and TRBJ1-5, with 8 bases fitting TRBD1. Trimming at V came to 5 bases and at J to 1 base, leaving 4 bases not matched to a gene. The CDR3 is made up of 15 amino acids. Germline loops: CDR1 MNHEY, CDR2 SMNVEV (reference sequence).

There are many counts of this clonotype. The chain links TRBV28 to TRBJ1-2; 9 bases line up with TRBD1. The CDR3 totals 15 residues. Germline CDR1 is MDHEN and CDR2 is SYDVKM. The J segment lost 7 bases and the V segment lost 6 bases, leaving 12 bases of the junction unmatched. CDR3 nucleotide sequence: TGTGCCAGCAGCAGCGACAGGGGGTCACCTAGTGGCTACACCTTC. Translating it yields CASSSDRGSPSGYTF.

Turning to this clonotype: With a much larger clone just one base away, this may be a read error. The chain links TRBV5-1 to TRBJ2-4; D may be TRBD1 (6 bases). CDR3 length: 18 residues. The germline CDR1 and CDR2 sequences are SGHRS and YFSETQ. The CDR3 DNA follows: TGCGCCAGCAGCTTGGCCAAGGAACAGGGTAGATTTGTCAATGAGCAGCTCTTC. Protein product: CASSLAKEQGRFVNEQLF.

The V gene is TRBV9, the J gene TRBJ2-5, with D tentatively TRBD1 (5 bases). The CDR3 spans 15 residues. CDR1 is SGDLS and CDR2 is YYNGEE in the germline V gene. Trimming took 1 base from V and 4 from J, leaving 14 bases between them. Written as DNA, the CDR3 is TGTGCCAGCAGCGTATTCGACAGCAATTCAGAGACCCAGTACTTC. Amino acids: CASSVFDSNSETQYF.

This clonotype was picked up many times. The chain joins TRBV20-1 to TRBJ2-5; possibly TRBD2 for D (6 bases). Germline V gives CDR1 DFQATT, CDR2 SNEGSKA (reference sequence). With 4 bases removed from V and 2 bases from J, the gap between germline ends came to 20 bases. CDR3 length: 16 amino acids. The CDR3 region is CSATGRGSGGQETQYF. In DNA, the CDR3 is TGCAGTGCTACGGGCCGGGGGAGTGGCGGACAAGAGACCCAGTACTTC.

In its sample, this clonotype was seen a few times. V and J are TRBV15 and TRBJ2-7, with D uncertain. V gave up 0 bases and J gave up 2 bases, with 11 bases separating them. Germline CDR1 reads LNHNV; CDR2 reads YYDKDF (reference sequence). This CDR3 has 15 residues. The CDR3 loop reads CATSRDRAGTYEQYF. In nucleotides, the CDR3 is TGTGCCACCAGCAGAGATAGAGCAGGAACCTACGAGCAGTACTTC. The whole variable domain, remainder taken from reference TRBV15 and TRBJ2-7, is DAMVIQNPRYQVTQFGKPVTLSCSQTLNHNVMYWYQQKSSQAPKLLFHYYDKDFNNEADTPDNFQSRRPNTSFCFLDIRSPGLGDTAMYLCATSRDRAGTYEQYFGPGTRLTVT.

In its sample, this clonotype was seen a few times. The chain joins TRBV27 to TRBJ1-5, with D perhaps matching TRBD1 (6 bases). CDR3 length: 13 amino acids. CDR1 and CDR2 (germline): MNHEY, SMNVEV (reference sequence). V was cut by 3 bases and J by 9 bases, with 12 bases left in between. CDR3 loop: CASSFQTGTPQHF. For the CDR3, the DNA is TGTGCCAGCAGTTTCCAAACAGGGACGCCCCAGCATTTT.

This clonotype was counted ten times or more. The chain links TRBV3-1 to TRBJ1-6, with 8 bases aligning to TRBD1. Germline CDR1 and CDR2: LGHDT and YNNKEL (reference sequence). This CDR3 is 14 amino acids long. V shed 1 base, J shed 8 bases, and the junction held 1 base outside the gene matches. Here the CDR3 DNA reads TGTGCCAGCAGCCAAGGGACAGGGCATTCACCCCTCCACTTT. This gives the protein CASSQGTGHSPLHF.

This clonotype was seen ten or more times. CDR3 protein: CASSLGPIQNTEAFF. CDR3 coding DNA: TGTGCCAGCAGCTTAGGGCCAATTCAAAACACTGAAGCTTTCTTT. This chain connects TRBV7-3 to TRBJ1-1; the D is unclear. The CDR3 runs to 15 residues. Germline V gene lookup returns CDR1 SGHTA and CDR2 FQGTGA. With 2 bases removed from V and 2 bases from J, the gap between germline ends came to 12 bases. Full variable domain (rest looked up from reference TRBV7-3 and TRBJ1-1): GAGVSQTPSNKVTEKGKYVELRCDPISGHTALYWYRQSLGQGPEFLIYFQGTGAADDSGLPNDRFFAVRPEGSVSTLKIQRTERGDSAVYLCASSLGPIQNTEAFFGQGTRLTVV.

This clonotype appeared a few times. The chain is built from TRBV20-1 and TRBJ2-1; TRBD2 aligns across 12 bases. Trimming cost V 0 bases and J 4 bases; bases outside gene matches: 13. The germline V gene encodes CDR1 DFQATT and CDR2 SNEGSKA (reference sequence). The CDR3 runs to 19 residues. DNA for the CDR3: TGCAGTGCTAGAGATCCGAAGACGACTAGCGGGAGTTATTACAATGAGCAGTTCTTC. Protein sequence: CSARDPKTTSGSYYNEQFF.

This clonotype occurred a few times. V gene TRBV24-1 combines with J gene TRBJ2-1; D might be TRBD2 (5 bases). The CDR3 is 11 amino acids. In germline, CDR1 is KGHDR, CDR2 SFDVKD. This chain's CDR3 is CSSGVYNEQFF. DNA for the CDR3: TGTTCCTCCGGGGTCTACAATGAGCAGTTCTTC.

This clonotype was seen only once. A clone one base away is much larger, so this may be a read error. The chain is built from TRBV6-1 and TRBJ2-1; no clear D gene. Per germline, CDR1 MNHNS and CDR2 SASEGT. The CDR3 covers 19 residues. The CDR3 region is CASSFLNLEGIISGNEQIF. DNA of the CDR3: TGTGCCAGCAGCTTTCTGAACTTGGAAGGTATAATATCTGGCAATGAGCAGATCTTC.

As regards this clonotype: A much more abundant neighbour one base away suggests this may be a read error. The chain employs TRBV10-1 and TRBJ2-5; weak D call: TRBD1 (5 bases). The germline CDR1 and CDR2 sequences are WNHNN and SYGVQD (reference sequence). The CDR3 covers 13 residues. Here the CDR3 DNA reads TGCGCCGGCAGTGAGTCTAAGGGGGAGACCCAGTACTTC. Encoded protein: CAGSESKGETQYF.

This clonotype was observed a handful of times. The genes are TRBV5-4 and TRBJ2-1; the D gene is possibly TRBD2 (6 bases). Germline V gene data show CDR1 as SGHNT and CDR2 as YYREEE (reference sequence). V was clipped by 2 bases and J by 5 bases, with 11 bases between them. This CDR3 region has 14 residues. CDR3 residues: CASSFGLYNNEQFF. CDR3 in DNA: TGTGCCAGCAGCTTTGGACTATACAACAATGAGCAGTTCTTC.

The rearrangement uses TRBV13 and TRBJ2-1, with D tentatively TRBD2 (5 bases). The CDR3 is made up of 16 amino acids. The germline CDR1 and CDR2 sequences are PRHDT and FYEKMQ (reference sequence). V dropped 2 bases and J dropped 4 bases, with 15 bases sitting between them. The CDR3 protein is CASSLYLAAEYNEQFF. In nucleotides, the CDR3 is TGTGCCAGCAGCTTATACCTAGCCGCCGAATACAATGAGCAGTTCTTC.